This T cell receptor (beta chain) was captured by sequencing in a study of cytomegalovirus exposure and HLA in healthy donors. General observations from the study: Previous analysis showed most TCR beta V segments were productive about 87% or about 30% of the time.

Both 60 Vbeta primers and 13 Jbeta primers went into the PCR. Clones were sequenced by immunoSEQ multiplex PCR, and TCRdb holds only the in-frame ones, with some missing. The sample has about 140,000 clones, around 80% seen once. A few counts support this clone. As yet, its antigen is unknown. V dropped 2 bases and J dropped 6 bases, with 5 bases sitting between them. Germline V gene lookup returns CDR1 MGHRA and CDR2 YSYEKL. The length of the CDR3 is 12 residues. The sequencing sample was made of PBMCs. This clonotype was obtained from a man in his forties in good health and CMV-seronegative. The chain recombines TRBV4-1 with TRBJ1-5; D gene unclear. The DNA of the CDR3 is TGCGCCAGCAGCCAACCTTTTCAGCCCCAGCATTTT. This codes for CASSQPFQPQHF.